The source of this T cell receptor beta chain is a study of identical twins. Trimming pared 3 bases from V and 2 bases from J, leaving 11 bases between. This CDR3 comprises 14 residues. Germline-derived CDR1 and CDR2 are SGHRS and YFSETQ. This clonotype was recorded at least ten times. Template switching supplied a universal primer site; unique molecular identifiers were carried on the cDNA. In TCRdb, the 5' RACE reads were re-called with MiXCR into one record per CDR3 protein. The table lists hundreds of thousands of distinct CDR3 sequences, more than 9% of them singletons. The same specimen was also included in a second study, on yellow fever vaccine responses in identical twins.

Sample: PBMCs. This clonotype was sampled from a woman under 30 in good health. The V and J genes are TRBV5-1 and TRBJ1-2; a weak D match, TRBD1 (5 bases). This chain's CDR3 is CASSSTGGNYGYTF. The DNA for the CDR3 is TGCGCCAGCAGCTCGACTGGGGGGAACTATGGCTACACCTTC.